Presented here are 27 T cell receptor beta chains from one specimen sequenced in a study of T cell responses to AZD1222 COVID-19 vaccine (dated by TCRdb to the early 2020s). The time point label on this specimen signifies: about 28 days (+/-7) after the second vaccine dose. Receptors were amplified or captured by the immunoSEQ multiplex PCR assay. TCRdb holds this immuneACCESS table with in-frame rearrangements only. Some clones are missing; in checked studies, unresolved V genes explain under half, and the rest has no known cause. For this sample the table gives over 120,000 clones, of which around 92% were detected only once. The ten largest clones take up around 3.5% of the sample. Sequencing was performed on peripheral blood, taken 28 days after the second AZD1222 dose. The source is an adult who received the AZD1222 COVID-19 vaccine.

The genes are TRBV28 and TRBJ2-7; TRBD2 aligns across 8 bases. Germline CDR1 and CDR2: MDHEN and SYDVKM. V trimming: 1 base; J trimming: 9 bases; junction bases outside the gene matches: 8. The CDR3 covers 14 residues. CDR3 amino acids: CASSLSGGLGGQYF. CDR3 nucleotides: TGTGCCAGCAGTTTATCGGGAGGGCTCGGCGGGCAGTACTTC.

The chain uses TRBV19 and TRBJ1-2; D call uncertain. Germline CDR1 is LNHDA and CDR2 is SQIVND (reference sequence). Trimming removed 6 bases at V and 5 bases at J, with 7 bases between. This CDR3 is built from 11 residues. CDR3 protein: CASRMWYGYTF. CDR3 in DNA: TGTGCCAGTAGGATGTGGTATGGCTACACCTTC.

The rearrangement joins TRBV5-1 to TRBJ1-1, with D possibly being TRBD1 (5 bases). Germline CDR1 SGHRS, CDR2 YFSETQ. The CDR3 is made up of 16 amino acids. V lost 4 bases and J lost 1, with 17 bases in between. CDR3 nucleotide sequence: TGCGCCAGCAGCCCCAGACCCCAGGGCGGGAACACTGAAGCTTTCTTT. This codes for CASSPRPQGGNTEAFF.

The rearrangement uses TRBV11-3 and TRBJ2-2; D remains ambiguous. Germline V CDR1 and CDR2: SGHNT, YENEEA. CDR3 length equals 12 residues. Trimming removed 5 bases at V and 4 bases at J, with 5 bases between. The CDR3 is CASSPSTGELFF. The CDR3 DNA reads as TGTGCCAGCAGCCCGAGCACCGGGGAGCTGTTTTTT.

V is TRBV7-2 and J is TRBJ2-1, with 10 bases that match TRBD2. The V and J ends lost 6 bases and 9 bases, in that order; junction bases with no gene match: 11. The length of the CDR3 is 15 residues. In germline, CDR1 is SGHTA, CDR2 FQGNSA. CDR3 loop: CASRLAGTRFSEQFF. DNA of the CDR3: TGTGCCAGCAGACTAGCGGGGACCCGCTTCAGTGAGCAGTTCTTC.

The chain recombines TRBV6-6 with TRBJ2-2; D gene ambiguous. Germline V gene sequence: CDR1 MNHNY, CDR2 SVGAGI (reference sequence). V shed 7 bases and J shed 4 bases, with 7 bases lying between them. This CDR3 comprises 12 residues. CDR3 protein: CASTLITGELFF. The CDR3, as DNA: TGTGCCAGCACCCTCATCACCGGGGAGCTGTTTTTT.

The rearrangement uses TRBV2 and TRBJ1-2; 10 bases map to TRBD1. Germline CDR1 and CDR2: SNHLY and FYNNEI. The ends lost 3 bases at V and 2 bases at J; junction bases unmatched: 0. This CDR3 spans 14 amino acids. CDR3 amino acids: CASSEGQGNYGYTF. CDR3 DNA: TGTGCCAGCAGTGAGGGACAGGGGAACTATGGCTACACCTTC. Supplemented by reference TRBV2 and TRBJ1-2, the full variable domain reads EPEVTQTPSHQVTQMGQEVILRCVPISNHLYFYWYRQILGQKVEFLVSFYNNEISEKSEIFDDQFSVERPDGSNFTLKIRSTKLEDSAMYFCASSEGQGNYGYTFGSGTRLTVV.

This chain uses TRBV5-1 with TRBJ1-3; D is possibly TRBD1 (6 bases). V was pared by 3 bases and J by 3 bases, with 10 bases between. CDR3 length equals 14 residues. Germline loops: CDR1 SGHRS, CDR2 YFSETQ. CDR3 nucleotide sequence: TGCGCCAGCAGCTCCTCAGGGGTTGGAAACACCATATATTTT. This codes for CASSSSGVGNTIYF.

The chain links TRBV6-2 or TRBV6-3 to TRBJ1-5, with unresolved D. Germline loops: CDR1 MNHEY, CDR2 SVGEGT. There are 15 residues in the CDR3. The V end was cut by 2 bases, the J end by 0 bases, with 8 bases between. The CDR3 region is CASSYEGISNQPQHF. The DNA of the CDR3 is TGTGCCAGCAGTTACGAAGGAATTAGCAATCAGCCCCAGCATTTT.

This clone came up once. The genes are TRBV4-2 and TRBJ1-5, with 7 bases fitting TRBD1. The V gene's germline CDR1 is LGHNA and CDR2 YNFKEQ. After removal of 0 bases from V and 7 bases from J, the junction contained 6 bases not matched to a gene. The CDR3 has 15 residues. CDR3 nucleotides: TGTGCCAGCAGCCAAGAAGGAAGGGGGCTACAGCCCCAGCATTTT. Amino acids: CASSQEGRGLQPQHF.

The chain has TRBV9 and TRBJ1-5, with D maybe TRBD1 (5 bases). Germline CDR1 and CDR2: SGDLS and YYNGEE. Trimming took off 5 bases at V and 2 bases at J, with 11 bases between the two ends. The CDR3 consists of 14 residues. As DNA, the CDR3 is TGTGCCAGCAGTTCTCAGGGTGGCAATCAGCCCCAGCATTTT. Its protein is CASSSQGGNQPQHF.

V and J are TRBV28 and TRBJ2-1; D might be TRBD2 (6 bases). The V gene's germline CDR1 is MDHEN and CDR2 SYDVKM. This CDR3 has 13 amino acids. V lost 6 bases, J lost 10 bases, and 16 bases lay in between. For the CDR3, the DNA is TGTGCCAGCAGCTCGTACGAGCGGGTGGAGCAGTTCTTC. Its protein is CASSSYERVEQFF.

J is TRBJ1-2 and V is TRBV20-1; D remains ambiguous. The CDR3 is 11 residues long. Germline CDR1 DFQATT, CDR2 SNEGSKA (reference sequence). Trimming removed 0 bases at V and 2 bases at J, with 1 base between. In DNA, the CDR3 is TGCAGTGCTAGAGAGAACTATGGCTACACCTTC. This translates into CSARENYGYTF.

The chain couples TRBV5-4 to TRBJ2-5, with 8 bases lining up with TRBD1. V lost 0 bases, J lost 1 base, and 2 bases stayed unmatched. Germline lookup yields CDR1 SGHNT and CDR2 YYREEE (reference sequence). The CDR3 spans 15 residues. The CDR3 spells CASSLDGQGQETQYF. The CDR3 coding sequence is TGTGCCAGCAGCTTGGATGGACAGGGCCAAGAGACCCAGTACTTC. The full variable domain, completed using reference TRBV5-4 and TRBJ2-5, is ETGVTQSPTHLIKTRGQQVTLRCSSQSGHNTVSWYQQALGQGPQFIFQYYREEENGRGNFPPRFSGLQFPNYSSELNVNALELDDSALYLCASSLDGQGQETQYFGPGTRLLVL.

The chain joins TRBV5-1 to TRBJ1-3; TRBD1 is a possible D gene (6 bases). The CDR3 runs to 15 residues. Trimming shortened V by 0 bases and J by 8 bases, and 15 bases separated the two germline ends. The germline CDR1 and CDR2 sequences are SGHRS and YFSETQ. In DNA, the CDR3 is TGCGCCAGCAGCTTGGCCAAGGGGACAAAGCACACCATATATTTT. Protein product: CASSLAKGTKHTIYF. Looking up the rest from reference TRBV5-1 and TRBJ1-3 gives the full variable domain: KAGVTQTPRYLIKTRGQQVTLSCSPISGHRSVSWYQQTPGQGLQFLFEYFSETQRNKGNFPGRFSGRQFSNSRSEMNVSTLELGDSALYLCASSLAKGTKHTIYFGEGSWLTVV.

V and J are TRBV6-5 and TRBJ1-5; D remains ambiguous. V was cut by 2 bases and J by 7 bases, with 15 bases left in between. The CDR3 extends over 15 amino acids. Per the germline V gene, CDR1 is MNHEY and CDR2 is SVGAGI. The CDR3 coding sequence is TGTGCCAGCAGTTACCTAGTCGCGGGGTACCAGCCCCAGCATTTT. This sequence encodes CASSYLVAGYQPQHF.

The V call is TRBV16, the J call TRBJ1-2; D is perhaps TRBD1 (6 bases). V lost 3 bases, J lost 4 bases, and 15 bases lay in between. There are 15 residues in the CDR3. Germline CDR1 KGHSY, CDR2 FQNENV. The CDR3 loop is CASSHRRDTSYGYTF. The CDR3 region has the DNA TGTGCCAGCAGCCATCGCCGGGACACCAGCTATGGCTACACCTTC.

The chain uses TRBV11-2 and TRBJ1-3; possible D gene TRBD1, 6 bases. Deletions cut 5 bases from V and 0 bases from J, with 8 bases between. In germline, CDR1 is SGHAT, CDR2 FQNNGV. CDR3 length: 14 amino acids. CDR3 sequence: CASSRDISGNTIYF. The CDR3 bases are TGTGCCAGCAGCCGGGACATCTCTGGAAACACCATATATTTT.

The chain combines TRBV5-1 with TRBJ1-2; the D gene is possibly TRBD1 (5 bases). Trimming shortened V by 0 bases and J by 6 bases, and 12 bases separated the two germline ends. The CDR3 runs to 14 residues. Germline V gene data show CDR1 as SGHRS and CDR2 as YFSETQ. DNA of the CDR3: TGCGCCAGCAGCTTGGAAGGGACGGATCATGGCTACACCTTC. Its translation: CASSLEGTDHGYTF.

The rearrangement links TRBV5-1 to TRBJ2-5; weak D call: TRBD1 (5 bases). Trimming took 4 bases from V and 0 from J, leaving 10 bases between them. Germline V CDR1 and CDR2: SGHRS, YFSETQ. The CDR3 has 14 amino acids. CDR3 amino acids: CASSAQEYQETQYF. CDR3 coding DNA: TGCGCCAGCAGCGCACAGGAGTACCAAGAGACCCAGTACTTC.

The genes are TRBV6-5 and TRBJ1-1; D is ambiguous. Germline V gene lookup returns CDR1 MNHEY and CDR2 SVGAGI. This CDR3 spans 15 amino acids. V lost 9 bases and J 5 bases, leaving 22 bases between the germline ends. CDR3 DNA: TGTGCCAGTTCTACCAACCGGGCCTCGGGGACTGAAGCTTTCTTT. It encodes CASSTNRASGTEAFF.

Concerning this clone: Other DNA sequences in the same sample also yield this CDR3. The CDR3: CASSLGQGGGYTF. The CDR3, as DNA: TGTGCCAGCAGCCTCGGACAGGGAGGGGGCTACACCTTC. V and J are TRBV6-5 and TRBJ1-2, with 8 bases matching TRBD1. This CDR3 region has 13 residues. Germline V gives CDR1 MNHEY, CDR2 SVGAGI. Trimming took 6 bases from V and 8 from J; bases not matched to a gene: 8.

This chain links TRBV4-2 with TRBJ2-7, with no clear D. Germline values: CDR1 LGHNA, CDR2 YNFKEQ. The germline V and J ends were trimmed by 0 bases and 2 bases, with 11 bases remaining between them. This CDR3 contains 15 residues. Here the CDR3 DNA reads TGTGCCAGCAGCCAAGAGCATGGGGAAGCCTACGAGCAGTACTTC. It encodes CASSQEHGEAYEQYF.

This clone was seen a single time. This sequence joins TRBV4-2 and TRBJ2-5; 10 positions match TRBD2. V trimming: 4 bases; J trimming: 2 bases; junction bases outside the gene matches: 13. Germline lookup yields CDR1 LGHNA and CDR2 YNFKEQ. This CDR3 is built from 18 residues. CDR3 in DNA: TGTGCCAGCAGCCGTCCCGGGACTAGCGCGAGTACGCAAGAGACCCAGTACTTC. This translates into CASSRPGTSASTQETQYF.

This chain uses TRBV18 with TRBJ1-3, with a tentative D call TRBD1 (5 bases). Germline CDR1 KGHSH, CDR2 LQKENI. Trimming stripped 0 bases from V and 4 bases from J, with 13 bases between. This CDR3 has 16 amino acids. The CDR3 reads CASSPPQGLLGNTIYF. CDR3 sequence (DNA): TGTGCCAGCTCACCACCCCAGGGCCTGTTGGGAAACACCATATATTTT.

This chain joins TRBV5-8 and TRBJ2-3; D not resolved. The CDR3 is 16 amino acids. V was trimmed by 2 bases and J by 0 bases, leaving 13 bases between them. CDR1 is SGHTS and CDR2 is YDEGEE in the germline V gene. The CDR3 region is CASSFRTASSTDTQYF. In nucleotides, the CDR3 is TGTGCCAGCAGCTTTCGGACGGCCTCTAGCACAGATACGCAGTATTTT.

This rearrangement joins TRBV27 to TRBJ1-3; D gene ambiguous. The CDR3 consists of 16 residues. With 0 bases removed from V and 2 bases from J, the gap between germline ends came to 11 bases. Per the germline V gene, CDR1 is MNHEY and CDR2 is SMNVEV (reference sequence). CDR3 coding DNA: TGTGCCAGCAGTTTATCGGCCAGGCGGGCTGGAAACACCATATATTTT. Amino acid sequence: CASSLSARRAGNTIYF.